This T cell receptor (beta chain) was documented in a study of T cell repertoires and HLA-DP antigens. Looking at the study overall: Transduced HeLa cells presented HLA-DP to CD4+ T cells. Average DNA input: around 230 ng for CD137+CD4+ sorts, around 1,200 ng pre-culture.

Worth noting for this clone: Its cognate antigen is unknown.

This table comes from immunoSEQ multiplex PCR, and its TCRdb copy is limited to in-frame clones, with some not included. The sample includes roughly 73,000 clones, around 77% of them seen just once. Germline V gene data show CDR1 as LNHDA and CDR2 as SQIVND (reference sequence). CDR3 length: 14 residues. The V and J ends lost 4 bases and 8 bases respectively, with 14 bases between them. The study's findings and limits: Clones undetected before culture averaged around 36% against one allele and around 50% against the other.

This TCR came from a man between 60 and 75 years old in good health and CMV-seronegative. The specimen sequenced was CD4+ T cells from PBMCs. The J gene is TRBJ1-4, the V gene TRBV19, with D possibly TRBD1 on 6 matching bases. As DNA, the CDR3 is TGTGCCAGTAGTAGACAGGCTCCCCCGGAAAAACTGTTTTTT. Translated: CASSRQAPPEKLFF.